The sequence of this T cell receptor (beta chain) was determined in a study of blood T cell repertoires in COVID-19. Study summary: PBMCs, B-cell-depleted T cells, or T cells provided the cDNA or gDNA that made up the material.

The CDR3 length is 15 residues. The V gene end was trimmed by 4 bases and the J gene end by 3 bases; junction bases not matched to a gene: 5. Germline loops: CDR1 MNHEY, CDR2 SVGAGI. Sequencing was performed with immunoSEQ multiplex PCR; in TCRdb, only in-frame clones are kept and a portion is missing. The table records more than 80,000 clones, approximately 80% of them present only once. This receptor was obtained from a woman in her 70s with acute or convalescent COVID-19. The sequenced sample was peripheral blood. V gene TRBV6-5 combines with J gene TRBJ2-1; 8 bases match TRBD2. The CDR3 loop reads CASSSTRGDYNEQFF. In DNA, the CDR3 is TGTGCCAGCAGTTCTACGCGGGGGGACTACAATGAGCAGTTCTTC.